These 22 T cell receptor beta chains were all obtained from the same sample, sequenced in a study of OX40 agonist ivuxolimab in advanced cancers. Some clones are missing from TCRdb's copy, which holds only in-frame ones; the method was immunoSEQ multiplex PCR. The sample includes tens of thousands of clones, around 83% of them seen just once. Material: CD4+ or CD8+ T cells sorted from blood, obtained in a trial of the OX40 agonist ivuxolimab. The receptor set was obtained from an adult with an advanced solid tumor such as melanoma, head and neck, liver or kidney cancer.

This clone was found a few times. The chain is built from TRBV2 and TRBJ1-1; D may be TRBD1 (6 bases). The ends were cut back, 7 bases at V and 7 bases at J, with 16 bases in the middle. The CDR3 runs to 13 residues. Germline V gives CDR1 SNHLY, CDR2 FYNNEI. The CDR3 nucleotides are TGTGCCAGCACGGGACAAGTGTTGCTTGAAGCTTTCTTT. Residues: CASTGQVLLEAFF.

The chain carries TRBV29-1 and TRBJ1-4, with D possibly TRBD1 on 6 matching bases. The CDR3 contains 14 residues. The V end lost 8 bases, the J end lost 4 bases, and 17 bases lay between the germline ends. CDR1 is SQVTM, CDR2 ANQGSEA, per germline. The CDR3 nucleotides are TGCAGCCCAAAACGGGGGGCTGGTAATGAAAAACTGTTTTTT. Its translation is CSPKRGAGNEKLFF.

CDR3 loop: CASSLAANTANTGELFF. The CDR3 DNA reads as TGTGCCAGCAGCTTAGCGGCTAATACCGCGAACACCGGGGAGCTGTTTTTT. This rearrangement joins TRBV13 to TRBJ2-2; D is unresolved. The germline gives CDR1 PRHDT, CDR2 FYEKMQ (reference sequence). This CDR3 has 17 amino acids. Trimming left V 1 base short and J 0 bases short, with 12 bases between. The complete variable domain, with remaining parts taken from reference TRBV13 and TRBJ2-2, reads AAGVIQSPRHLIKEKRETATLKCYPIPRHDTVYWYQQGPGQDPQFLISFYEKMQSDKGSIPDRFSAQQFSDYHSELNMSSLELGDSALYFCASSLAANTANTGELFFGEGSRLTVL.

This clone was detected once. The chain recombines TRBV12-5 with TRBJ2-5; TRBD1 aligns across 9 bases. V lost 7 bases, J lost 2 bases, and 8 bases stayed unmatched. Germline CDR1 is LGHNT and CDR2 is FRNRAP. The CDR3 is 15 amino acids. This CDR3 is CASAPGQGRQETQYF. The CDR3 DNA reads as TGTGCTAGTGCTCCGGGACAGGGTCGGCAAGAGACCCAGTACTTC.

CDR3 nucleotide sequence: TGTGCCAGCAGCGTAAGGGATGACAGGGGCGATGGCTACACCTTC. This translates into CASSVRDDRGDGYTF. V gene TRBV9 combines with J gene TRBJ1-2, with 8 bases aligning to TRBD1. The CDR3 is made up of 15 amino acids. From germline, CDR1 is SGDLS and CDR2 YYNGEE. V shed 1 base, J shed 6 bases, and the junction held 8 bases outside the gene matches. The whole variable domain, filled in from reference TRBV9 and TRBJ1-2, reads DSGVTQTPKHLITATGQRVTLRCSPRSGDLSVYWYQQSLDQGLQFLIQYYNGEERAKGNILERFSAQQFPDLHSELNLSSLELGDSALYFCASSVRDDRGDGYTFGSGTRLTVV.

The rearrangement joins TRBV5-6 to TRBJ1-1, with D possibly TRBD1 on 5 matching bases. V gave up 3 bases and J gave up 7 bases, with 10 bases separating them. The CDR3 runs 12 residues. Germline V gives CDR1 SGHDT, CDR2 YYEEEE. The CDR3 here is CASSSPQGEAFF. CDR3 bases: TGTGCCAGCAGCTCCCCTCAGGGTGAAGCTTTCTTT. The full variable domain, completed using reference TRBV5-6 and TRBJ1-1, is DAGVTQSPTHLIKTRGQQVTLRCSPKSGHDTVSWYQQALGQGPQFIFQYYEEEERQRGNFPDRFSGHQFPNYSSELNVNALLLGDSALYLCASSSPQGEAFFGQGTRLTVV.

The CDR3 nucleotides are TGTGCCAGCAGCACCAACCCAGTTAGCGGGGAGCGGGTTAATGAGCAGTTCTTC. This encodes CASSTNPVSGERVNEQFF. The V call is TRBV9, the J call TRBJ2-1, with TRBD2 identical over 8 bases. Germline values: CDR1 SGDLS, CDR2 YYNGEE. The CDR3 is 18 amino acids. V shed 4 bases and J 7 bases; nucleotides not matched to a gene: 19.

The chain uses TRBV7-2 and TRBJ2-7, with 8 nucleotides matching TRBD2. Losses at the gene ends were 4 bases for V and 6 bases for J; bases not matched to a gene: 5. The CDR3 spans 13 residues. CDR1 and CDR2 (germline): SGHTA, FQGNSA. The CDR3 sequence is CASSSGLASEQYF. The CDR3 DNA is TGTGCCAGCAGCTCTGGACTAGCAAGCGAGCAGTACTTC. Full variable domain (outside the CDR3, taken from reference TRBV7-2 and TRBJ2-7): GAGVSQSPSNKVTEKGKDVELRCDPISGHTALYWYRQSLGQGLEFLIYFQGNSAPDKSGLPSDRFSAERTGGSVSTLTIQRTQQEDSAVYLCASSSGLASEQYFGPGTRLTVT.

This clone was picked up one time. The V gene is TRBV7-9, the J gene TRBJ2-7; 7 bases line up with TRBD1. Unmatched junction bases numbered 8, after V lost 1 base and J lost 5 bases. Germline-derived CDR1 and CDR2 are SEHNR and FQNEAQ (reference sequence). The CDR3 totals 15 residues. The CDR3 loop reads CASSLETGFGDEQYF. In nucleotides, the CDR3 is TGTGCCAGCAGCTTAGAGACAGGGTTCGGCGACGAGCAGTACTTC.

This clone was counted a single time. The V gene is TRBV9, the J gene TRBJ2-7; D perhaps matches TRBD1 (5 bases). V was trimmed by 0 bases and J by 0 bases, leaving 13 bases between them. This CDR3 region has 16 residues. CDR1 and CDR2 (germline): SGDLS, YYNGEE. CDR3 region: CASSVVPVDSSYEQYF. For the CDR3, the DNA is TGTGCCAGCAGCGTAGTCCCTGTTGACAGCTCCTACGAGCAGTACTTC.

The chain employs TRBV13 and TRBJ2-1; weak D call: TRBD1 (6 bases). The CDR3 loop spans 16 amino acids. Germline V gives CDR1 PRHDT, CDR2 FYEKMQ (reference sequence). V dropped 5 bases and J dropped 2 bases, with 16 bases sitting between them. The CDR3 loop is CASSPHEGDTYNEQFF. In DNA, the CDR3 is TGTGCCAGCAGCCCGCACGAGGGGGACACCTACAATGAGCAGTTCTTC.

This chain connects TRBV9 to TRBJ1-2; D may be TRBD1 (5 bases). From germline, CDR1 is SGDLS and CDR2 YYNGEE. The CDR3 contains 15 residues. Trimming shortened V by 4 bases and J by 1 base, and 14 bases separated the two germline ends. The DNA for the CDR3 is TGTGCCAGCAGCCCTCAAATGGGGGATAACTATGGCTACACCTTC. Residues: CASSPQMGDNYGYTF.

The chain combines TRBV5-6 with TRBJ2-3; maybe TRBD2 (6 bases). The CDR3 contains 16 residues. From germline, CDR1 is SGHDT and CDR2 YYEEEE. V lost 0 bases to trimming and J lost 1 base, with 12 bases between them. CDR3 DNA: TGTGCCAGCAGCTTGGTCGGGGGTTTTGGCACAGATACGCAGTATTTT. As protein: CASSLVGGFGTDTQYF.

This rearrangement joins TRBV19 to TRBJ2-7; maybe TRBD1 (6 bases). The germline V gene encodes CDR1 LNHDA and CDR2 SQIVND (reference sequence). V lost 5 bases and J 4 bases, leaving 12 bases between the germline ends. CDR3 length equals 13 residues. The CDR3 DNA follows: TGTGCCAGTAGTTACTCACAGGGTTACGAGCAGTACTTC. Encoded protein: CASSYSQGYEQYF.

The CDR3 reads CASRTGTYTEAFF. CDR3 nucleotides: TGTGCCAGCAGGACCGGGACGTACACTGAAGCTTTCTTT. V is TRBV6-5 and J is TRBJ1-1; tentatively, D is TRBD1 (5 bases). The CDR3 spans 13 residues. V was clipped by 6 bases and J by 3 bases, with 11 bases between them. Germline CDR1 MNHEY, CDR2 SVGAGI.

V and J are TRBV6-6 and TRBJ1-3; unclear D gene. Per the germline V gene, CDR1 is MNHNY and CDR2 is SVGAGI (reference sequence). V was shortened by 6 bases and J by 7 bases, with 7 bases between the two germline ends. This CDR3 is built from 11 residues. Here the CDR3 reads CASRAGNTIYF. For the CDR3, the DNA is TGTGCCAGCAGGGCCGGGAACACCATATATTTT.

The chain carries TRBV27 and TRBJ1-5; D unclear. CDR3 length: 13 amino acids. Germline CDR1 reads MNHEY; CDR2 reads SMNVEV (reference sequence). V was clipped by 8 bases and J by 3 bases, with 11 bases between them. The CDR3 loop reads CASGFALNQPQHF. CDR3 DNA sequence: TGTGCCAGCGGGTTCGCCCTCAATCAGCCCCAGCATTTT.

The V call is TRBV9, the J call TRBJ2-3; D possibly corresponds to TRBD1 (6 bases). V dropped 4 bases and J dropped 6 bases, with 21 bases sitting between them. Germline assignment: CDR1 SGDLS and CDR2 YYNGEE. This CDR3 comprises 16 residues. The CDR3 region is CASSSPVEGVTDTQYF. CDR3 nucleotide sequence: TGTGCCAGCAGCTCCCCCGTAGAGGGGGTGACGGATACGCAGTATTTT. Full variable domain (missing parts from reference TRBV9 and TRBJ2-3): DSGVTQTPKHLITATGQRVTLRCSPRSGDLSVYWYQQSLDQGLQFLIQYYNGEERAKGNILERFSAQQFPDLHSELNLSSLELGDSALYFCASSSPVEGVTDTQYFGPGTRLTVL.

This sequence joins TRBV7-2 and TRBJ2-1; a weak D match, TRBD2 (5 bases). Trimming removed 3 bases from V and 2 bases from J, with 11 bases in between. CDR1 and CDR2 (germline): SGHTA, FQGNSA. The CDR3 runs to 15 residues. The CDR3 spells CASSLEPGTYNEQFF. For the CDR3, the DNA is TGTGCCAGCAGCTTGGAGCCGGGGACCTACAATGAGCAGTTCTTC.

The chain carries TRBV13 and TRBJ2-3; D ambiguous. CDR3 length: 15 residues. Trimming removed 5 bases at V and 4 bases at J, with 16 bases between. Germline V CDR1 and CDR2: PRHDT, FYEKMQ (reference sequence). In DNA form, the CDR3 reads TGTGCCAGCAGCCTTCGGACGAAAGCCCCAGATACGCAGTATTTT. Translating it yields CASSLRTKAPDTQYF. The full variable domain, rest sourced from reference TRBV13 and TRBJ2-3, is AAGVIQSPRHLIKEKRETATLKCYPIPRHDTVYWYQQGPGQDPQFLISFYEKMQSDKGSIPDRFSAQQFSDYHSELNMSSLELGDSALYFCASSLRTKAPDTQYFGPGTRLTVL.

DNA for the CDR3: TGCAGCGCACTGGAAATGAGGGCCCCAAGGGGCGGGGAGCTGTTTTTT. It encodes CSALEMRAPRGGELFF. The V call is TRBV29-1, the J call TRBJ2-2; perhaps D is TRBD1 or TRBD2 (5 bases each). Between the trimmed V and J ends, which lost 7 bases and 7 bases, there was a span of 25 bases. The CDR3 is 16 amino acids. The germline CDR1 and CDR2 sequences are SQVTM and ANQGSEA.

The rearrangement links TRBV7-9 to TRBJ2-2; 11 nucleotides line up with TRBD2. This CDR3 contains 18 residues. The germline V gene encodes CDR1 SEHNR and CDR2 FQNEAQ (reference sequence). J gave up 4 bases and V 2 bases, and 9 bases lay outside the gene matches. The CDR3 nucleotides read TGTGCCAGCAGCTTATTGACTAGCGGGATGTTGTCCACCGGGGAGCTGTTTTTT. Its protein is CASSLLTSGMLSTGELFF.